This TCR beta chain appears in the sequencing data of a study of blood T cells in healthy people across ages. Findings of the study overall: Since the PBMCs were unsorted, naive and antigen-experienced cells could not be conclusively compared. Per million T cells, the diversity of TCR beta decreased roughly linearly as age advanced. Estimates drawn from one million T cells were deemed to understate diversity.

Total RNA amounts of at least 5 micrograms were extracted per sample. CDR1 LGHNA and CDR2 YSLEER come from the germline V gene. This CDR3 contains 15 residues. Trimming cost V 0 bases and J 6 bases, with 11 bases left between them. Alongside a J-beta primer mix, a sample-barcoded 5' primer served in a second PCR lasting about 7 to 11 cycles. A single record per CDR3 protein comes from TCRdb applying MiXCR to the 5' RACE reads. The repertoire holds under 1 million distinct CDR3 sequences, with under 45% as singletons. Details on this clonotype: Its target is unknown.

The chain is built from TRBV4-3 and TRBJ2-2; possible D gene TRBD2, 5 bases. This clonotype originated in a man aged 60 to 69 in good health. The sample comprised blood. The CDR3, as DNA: TGCGCCAGCAGCCAAGATGGACGGGGAGCCGGGGAGCTGTTTTTT. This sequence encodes CASSQDGRGAGELFF.